This T cell receptor beta chain was captured by sequencing in a study of shared clonotypes between healthy human individuals. Study conclusions and caveats: Non-shared clonotypes displayed generation probabilities falling below those of clonotypes present in all four donors. In this cohort, only blood was sampled, and tissue repertoires likely differ.

The assay was immunoSEQ multiplex PCR, and TCRdb's table has in-frame clones only and misses some. The sample consists of roughly 1.5 million clones, approximately 98% of them appearing once. Concerning this clone: The target antigen is unknown. The junction does not match germline at one end; this may be a read error.

The sequenced material came from naive CD4+ T cells sorted from blood. Subset defined: CD45RA+ positively selected. The receptor comes from a man aged 25 to 45 in good health.

The CDR3 region has the DNA TGTGCCAGCAGCTTATATGGGGGGAGGACAGATGAGCCCACCTTC. Translated: CASSLYGGRTDEPTF. The chain combines TRBV7-9 with TRBJ2-7; the D call may be TRBD1 or TRBD2 (6 bases each). The CDR3 has 15 residues. CDR1 is SEHNR, CDR2 FQNEAQ, per germline (reference sequence).